This TCR beta chain comes out of a study of blood T cell repertoires in COVID-19. The wider study: The samples span acute and convalescent COVID-19 from the United States, Italy and Spain.

CDR3 length equals 8 residues. Methods used by the authors: Amplification of reference gene primers was used by the study to estimate nucleated cell counts. Clones were sequenced by immunoSEQ multiplex PCR, and TCRdb holds only the in-frame ones, with some missing. V and J calls and clone size are those listed in that table; D and trimming were worked out from the DNA. The profile shows some 49,000 clones, over 75% of them singletons. What was sequenced was peripheral blood. V and J are TRBV7-5 and TRBJ2-7; the DNA was not compared with TRBD2, the D call given in the table. TRBV7-5 is listed as a pseudogene. This TCR derives from a human donor in a cohort sampled during active COVID-19. The CDR3 region is CARSLPRF. For the CDR3, the DNA is TGTGCCAGAAGCTTACCGCGCTTC.